The rows below give T cell receptor beta chains drawn from one sample of a study of Graves' ophthalmopathy and Graves' hyperthyroidism. TCRdb redid the calling of the multiplex PCR reads with MiXCR, one entry per CDR3 protein. The data contain hundreds of thousands of distinct CDR3 sequences, around an eighth of them singletons. Source material: blood. Receptors were obtained from a woman in her 30s with Graves' ophthalmopathy. CDR3s include the opening cysteine and the closing phenylalanine or tryptophan. D genes are given only for firm matches. The size field is filled for only some rows; it gives once, few, many or a size class.

clone size	J gene	D gene	V gene	CDR3 protein	CDR3 DNA
-	TRBJ1-2	-	TRBV19	CASSIYTLGSSGYTF	TGTGCCAGTAGTATCTACACCCTCGGTAGTAGTGGCTACACCTTC
many	TRBJ2-7	-	TRBV5-1	CASSQSTPTYEQYF	TGCGCCAGCAGTCAATCGACACCTACCTACGAGCAGTACTTC
many	TRBJ1-2	-	TRBV28	CASSFGQTGYTF	TGTGCCAGCAGTTTTGGACAGACTGGCTACACCTTC
few	TRBJ2-2	TRBD2	TRBV19	CASSTIGPLGTSGHTGELFF	TGTGCCAGTAGTACAATTGGGCCCCTTGGGACTAGCGGTCACACCGGGGAGCTGTTTTTT
many	TRBJ1-6	-	TRBV5-6	CASSLGLRVSPLHF	TGTGCCAGCAGCTTGGGGTTACGAGTTTCACCCCTCCACTTT
few	TRBJ2-5	TRBD2	TRBV9	CASSATWTSGGVETQYF	TGTGCCAGCAGCGCCACTTGGACTAGCGGGGGGGTTGAGACCCAGTACTTC
many	TRBJ1-1	-	TRBV6-5	CASTKQGTEAFF	TGTGCCAGCACGAAACAGGGAACTGAAGCTTTCTTT
many	TRBJ1-2	-	TRBV9	CASSVVTDGYTF	TGTGCCAGCAGCGTAGTAACCGATGGCTACACCTTC
many	TRBJ2-7	TRBD1	TRBV6-1	CASRIQPGQGSYEQYF	TGTGCCAGCAGGATTCAACCGGGACAGGGATCCTACGAGCAGTACTTC
many	TRBJ2-4	-	TRBV28	CATTGHTKNIKYF	TGTGCCACTACGGGACATACCAAAAACATTAAGTACTTC
-	TRBJ2-7	TRBD2	TRBV6-2/TRBV6-3	CASSYSGLAGASYEQYF	TGTGCCAGCAGTTACTCGGGCCTAGCGGGGGCCTCCTACGAGCAGTACTTC
few	TRBJ2-2	-	TRBV7-8	CASSLRSGSSTGELFF	TGTGCCAGCAGCTTAAGAAGCGGAAGCTCCACCGGGGAGCTGTTTTTT
many	TRBJ2-7	-	TRBV2	CASTAVLGGLGEQYF	TGTGCCAGCACTGCCGTCTTGGGGGGCTTGGGGGAGCAGTACTTC
-	TRBJ2-7	-	TRBV30	CAWGGTRLSYEQYF	TGTGCCTGGGGGGGCACTCGACTCTCCTACGAGCAGTACTTC
many	TRBJ2-5	TRBD2	TRBV14	CASSQERWGTSGGTDQETQYF	TGTGCCAGCAGCCAAGAACGGTGGGGGACTAGCGGGGGGACCGACCAAGAGACCCAGTACTTC
many	TRBJ2-7	-	TRBV6-5	CASTPRGGRYEQYF	TGTGCCAGCACCCCCAGGGGGGGGCGGTACGAGCAGTACTTC
-	TRBJ2-7	TRBD1	TRBV6-1	CASSAQGAQPISYEQYF	TGTGCCAGCAGTGCACAGGGGGCCCAACCCATTTCCTACGAGCAGTACTTC
many	TRBJ2-2	TRBD2	TRBV28	CAIPGGTGTGELFF	TGTGCCATCCCGGGGGGTACGGGCACCGGGGAGCTGTTTTTT
many	TRBJ2-2	-	TRBV7-3	CASSFLGGTGELFF	TGTGCCAGCAGCTTTCTAGGGGGCACCGGGGAGCTGTTTTTT
many	TRBJ1-5	-	TRBV6-5	CASSYSRDSNQPQHF	TGTGCCAGCAGTTACTCCCGGGACAGCAATCAGCCCCAGCATTTT
many	TRBJ2-2	TRBD1	TRBV30	CAWGQGITGELFF	TGTGCCTGGGGACAGGGTATCACCGGGGAGCTGTTTTTT
many	TRBJ1-1	-	TRBV19	CASSRDGSNTEAFF	TGTGCCAGTAGTCGGGACGGCTCGAACACTGAAGCTTTCTTT
many	TRBJ2-7	TRBD1	TRBV29-1	CSVDRGGDEQYF	TGCAGCGTCGACAGGGGTGGGGACGAGCAGTACTTC
many	TRBJ1-2	TRBD1	TRBV20-1	CSASPRDRARATYGYTF	TGCAGTGCTAGCCCCCGGGACAGAGCCCGGGCTACCTATGGCTACACCTTC
many	TRBJ2-2	-	TRBV15	CATSRELDPGELFF	TGTGCCACCAGCAGAGAACTTGATCCCGGGGAGCTGTTTTTT
-	TRBJ2-5	TRBD1	TRBV10-3	CASRDRELGQETQYF	TGTGCCAGCCGGGACAGGGAACTGGGGCAAGAGACCCAGTACTTC
many	TRBJ2-7	-	TRBV6-5	CASSYGDLGTEQYF	TGTGCCAGCAGTTACGGGGACTTAGGTACCGAGCAGTACTTC
-	TRBJ2-7	TRBD1	TRBV3-1	CASSPGTGANYEQYF	TGTGCCAGCAGCCCCGGGACAGGGGCCAACTACGAGCAGTACTTC
-	TRBJ1-2	-	TRBV6-1	CASTLGANYGYTF	TGTGCCAGCACGCTGGGGGCTAACTATGGCTACACCTTC
many	TRBJ1-1	TRBD1	TRBV7-9	CASTDWGQLNTEAFF	TGTGCCAGCACCGATTGGGGACAGCTGAACACTGAAGCTTTCTTT
-	TRBJ2-2	-	TRBV11-3	CASSLGDQTGELFF	TGTGCCAGCAGCTTAGGGGACCAGACCGGGGAGCTGTTTTTT
many	TRBJ1-2	-	TRBV25-1	CASSDPRGANYGYTF	TGTGCCAGCAGTGACCCACGGGGCGCTAACTATGGCTACACCTTC
many	TRBJ1-1	-	TRBV5-1	CASSLGGVGNAEAFF	TGCGCCAGCAGCTTGGGTGGAGTCGGGAATGCTGAAGCTTTCTTT
-	TRBJ2-4	-	TRBV6-5	CASSYSIGGKNIQYF	TGTGCCAGCAGTTACTCGATAGGCGGCAAAAACATTCAGTACTTC
-	TRBJ2-5	-	TRBV5-1	CASRTRQVQETQYF	TGCGCCAGCAGAACCCGACAGGTCCAAGAGACCCAGTACTTC
-	TRBJ2-5	-	TRBV24-1	CATSDYTRVPETQYF	TGTGCCACCAGTGATTATACCAGGGTTCCGGAGACCCAGTACTTC
many	TRBJ2-2	TRBD1	TRBV12-3/TRBV12-4	CASSIRDRNAGELFF	TGTGCCAGCAGTATCCGGGACAGGAACGCCGGGGAGCTGTTTTTT
many	TRBJ1-2	-	TRBV6-5	CASSYSTWGGNYGYTF	TGTGCCAGCAGTTACTCGACGTGGGGAGGGAACTATGGCTACACCTTC
many	TRBJ1-5	TRBD1	TRBV6-4	CASSTHRGPTHYSNQPQHF	TGTGCCAGCAGCACTCACAGGGGGCCCACACATTATAGCAATCAGCCCCAGCATTTT
many	TRBJ1-2	-	TRBV12-3/TRBV12-4	CASSTRRRTEYGYTF	TGTGCCAGCAGTACGCGTCGCAGGACAGAGTATGGCTACACCTTC
many	TRBJ2-5	TRBD2	TRBV30	CAWSPGTSGETQYF	TGTGCCTGGAGCCCTGGGACTAGCGGAGAGACCCAGTACTTC
many	TRBJ1-1	TRBD1	TRBV20-1	CSASRGRYTEAFF	TGCAGTGCTAGCAGGGGGAGGTACACTGAAGCTTTCTTT
-	TRBJ2-5	TRBD2	TRBV6-1	CASSLQALGRKETQYF	TGTGCCAGCAGTCTCCAGGCACTCGGGAGGAAAGAGACCCAGTACTTC
many	TRBJ1-5	TRBD1	TRBV6-1	CASRGTAYSNQPQHF	TGTGCCAGCAGAGGGACAGCCTATAGCAATCAGCCCCAGCATTTT
many	TRBJ1-1	-	TRBV7-9	CASSLGSQNTEAFF	TGTGCCAGCAGCTTAGGTTCCCAGAACACTGAAGCTTTCTTT